This TCR beta chain was identified in a study of cytomegalovirus exposure and HLA in healthy donors. This clone was seen more than once but under ten times. Its antigen remains unknown. In nominal health when sampled, donors likely had unrecorded immune exposures nonetheless. The PCR used 60 Vbeta and 13 Jbeta primers. Profiling relied on immunoSEQ multiplex PCR, and the TCRdb table lists in-frame clones only, not all of them. The sample has 180,000 or so clones; 80% are singletons. Study findings and constraints: The authors confirmed in vitro that three CMV-associated chains were specific for CMV antigens. Among donors in an Asian-associated ancestry cluster, a later analysis reportedly found fewer N-insertions than the roughly 680-donor mean. Roughly even sequencing depth across donors was the assumption behind the presence/absence analyses.

This clonotype was sampled from a woman in her thirties in good health and CMV-seronegative. The source material was PBMCs.

The CDR3 coding sequence is TGTGCCAGCAGCCCCTGGCAGGGGGGCCAGAACACTGAAGCTTTCTTT. Translated: CASSPWQGGQNTEAFF. V and J are TRBV7-6 and TRBJ1-1, with 7 nucleotides matching TRBD1. Germline assignment: CDR1 SGHVS and CDR2 FNYEAQ. This CDR3 has 16 residues. V was pared by 5 bases and J by 1 base, with 10 bases of the junction left unmatched.